This T cell receptor (beta chain) was captured in a study of control samples from healthy donors and cancer patients. Germline CDR1 is GTSNPN and CDR2 is SVGIG (reference sequence). The CDR3 is 12 amino acids. V dropped 5 bases and J dropped 7; count of bases not matched to a gene: 3. Clones were sequenced by immunoSEQ multiplex PCR, and TCRdb holds only the in-frame ones, with some missing. This table holds about 100,000 clones, around 89% found once. The sample taken for sequencing was blood. The receptor was derived from a man aged 25 to 45 in good health. The V and J genes are TRBV30 and TRBJ1-4; 8 nucleotides line up with TRBD1. The CDR3 coding sequence is TGTGCCTGGGGACAGGGTGGTGAAAAACTGTTTTTT. This translates into CAWGQGGEKLFF.